The rows below give T cell receptor beta chains drawn from one sample of a study of CD8 T cells in Susac syndrome. TCRdb redid the calling of the immunoSEQ multiplex PCR reads with MiXCR, one entry per CDR3 protein. The data hold about 60,000 distinct CDR3 sequences, with around 95% observed a single time. The sequenced sample consisted of CD8+ T cells from PBMCs. Receptors were obtained from a human donor with multiple sclerosis. The CDR3 runs from the conserved cysteine through the conserved F or W. The D gene is left open where the match is weak. Size tells how often a clone was seen (once, few, many) or the class of an expanded clone, and some rows leave it out.

TRBJ2-7 | TRBD2 | TRBV5-1 | - | TGCGCCAGCAGCCCCGGGGGGGAGGACGAGCAGTACTTC | CASSPGGEDEQYF
TRBJ1-2 | - | TRBV7-2 | few | TGTGCCAGCAGCTTGGCAGGGGACTATGGCTACACCTTC | CASSLAGDYGYTF
TRBJ1-5 | TRBD1 | TRBV20-1 | - | TGCAGTGCTAGAGATAGGAGACAGGGGAGCAATCAGCCCCAGCATTTT | CSARDRRQGSNQPQHF
TRBJ1-6 | TRBD1 | TRBV30 | - | TGTGCCTGGAGTAAGGGACAGGGGGATTCACCCCTCCACTTT | CAWSKGQGDSPLHF
TRBJ2-1 | - | TRBV5-1 | - | TGCGCCAGCAGATATTACCGTTCTGAGACAGCCCTTACTGATGAGCAGTTCTTC | CASRYYRSETALTDEQFF
TRBJ2-7 | - | TRBV12-3/TRBV12-4 | - | TGTGCCAGCTTTGCGGGGGCGGGGGAGCAGTACTTC | CASFAGAGEQYF
TRBJ2-3 | - | TRBV5-4 | - | TGTGCCAGCAGCTTGTACGAAGATACGCAGTATTTT | CASSLYEDTQYF
TRBJ2-7 | - | TRBV21-1 | - | TGTGCCAGCAGCAAAGGGAGCGAAGGTTTGCACGAGCAGTACTTC | CASSKGSEGLHEQYF
TRBJ2-1 | TRBD2 | TRBV19 | - | TGTGCCAGTAGCCCCAACGGCGGGAGTGGGAATGAGCAGTTCTTC | CASSPNGGSGNEQFF
TRBJ2-5 | - | TRBV28 | once | TGTGCCAGCAGCTTGACAGAGATACAAGAGACCCAGTACTTC | CASSLTEIQETQYF
TRBJ2-7 | - | TRBV6-5 | few | TGTGCCAGCAGTTATGCCGGGACTCCCTCCTACGAGCAGTACTTC | CASSYAGTPSYEQYF
TRBJ1-2 | - | TRBV29-1 | - | TGCAGCGTTCGGGACACCGACTATGGCTACACCTTC | CSVRDTDYGYTF
TRBJ2-6 | - | TRBV29-1 | - | TGCAGCGTTTTCGTTGGGAGCTCTGGGGCCAACGTCCTGACTTTC | CSVFVGSSGANVLTF
TRBJ2-7 | - | TRBV3-1 | - | TGTGCCAGCAGCCAAGGCCGGCCCTACGAGCAGTACTTC | CASSQGRPYEQYF
TRBJ2-4 | TRBD2 | TRBV6-5 | - | TGTGCCAGCAGTTACAGTCTAGCGGGAGGGAGCAAAAACATTCAGTACTTC | CASSYSLAGGSKNIQYF
TRBJ2-3 | TRBD2 | TRBV20-1 | - | TGCAGTGCTAGAGGGGCTAGCGGGGGCGACACAGATACGCAGTATTTT | CSARGASGGDTDTQYF
TRBJ2-7 | TRBD1 | TRBV5-4 | - | TGTGCCAGCAGCTTGAGGACAGGGGCGGGGGAGCAGTACTTC | CASSLRTGAGEQYF
TRBJ2-7 | - | TRBV5-1 | - | TGCGCCAGCAGCAACGCGGCGGGCCCCTACGAGCAGTACTTC | CASSNAAGPYEQYF
TRBJ2-7 | TRBD1 | TRBV27 | - | TGTGCCAGCAGTAACCTCAAAGACAGGGTTGTGCCCTACGAGCAGTACTTC | CASSNLKDRVVPYEQYF
TRBJ1-5 | TRBD1 | TRBV6-2/TRBV6-3 | - | TGTGCCAGCAGTTACTTCGTGGGGCGGGACAGCCGATATAGCAATCAGCCCCAGCATTTT | CASSYFVGRDSRYSNQPQHF
TRBJ2-5 | - | TRBV28 | - | TGTGCCAGCAGTGTGCCCCTTGCGGCCCAAGAGACCCAGTACTTC | CASSVPLAAQETQYF
TRBJ2-3 | - | TRBV11-3 | few | TGTGCCAGCAGCTTAGGCGGGGACACAGATACGCAGTATTTT | CASSLGGDTDTQYF
TRBJ1-2 | - | TRBV27 | once | TGTGCCAGCAGTTTATTTGGCAGCTATGGCTACACCTTC | CASSLFGSYGYTF
TRBJ2-3 | TRBD1 | TRBV30 | - | TGTGCCTGGAGCCGGCGACAGGGGGTTGGGACAGATACGCAGTATTTT | CAWSRRQGVGTDTQYF
TRBJ2-7 | TRBD2 | TRBV3-1 | - | TGTGCCAGCAGCCCGTGGACTAGTGCCTACGAGCAGTACTTC | CASSPWTSAYEQYF
TRBJ2-5 | - | TRBV7-2 | - | TGTGCCAGCACACAGGACCATTGGGGGACCCAGTACTTC | CASTQDHWGTQYF
TRBJ1-5 | - | TRBV15 | - | TGTGCCACCAGCAGAGATTCCGGGGATAGCAATCAGCCCCAGCATTTT | CATSRDSGDSNQPQHF
TRBJ1-1 | - | TRBV20-1 | - | TGCAGTGCTAGAGATCCGGCAGAACTTGAAGCTTTCTTT | CSARDPAELEAFF
TRBJ2-3 | TRBD1 | TRBV10-3 | - | TGTGCCATCAGTACGATGGACAGGGGGCCCACAGATACGCAGTATTTT | CAISTMDRGPTDTQYF
TRBJ1-1 | - | TRBV30 | - | TGTGCCTGGAGTGTAGGTATAGGAGAAGAAGCTTTCTTT | CAWSVGIGEEAFF
TRBJ1-5 | - | TRBV6-1 | - | TGTGCCAGCAGTGAATCCTCCGATCCTCATCAGCCCCAGCATTTT | CASSESSDPHQPQHF
TRBJ2-7 | TRBD2 | TRBV27 | - | TGTGCCAGCAGTTTCACTAGCGGGGCGACCTACGAGCAGTACTTC | CASSFTSGATYEQYF
TRBJ1-1 | - | TRBV24-1 | - | TGTGCCACCAGTGATTGGCCTAACACTGAAGTTTTCTTT | CATSDWPNTEVFF